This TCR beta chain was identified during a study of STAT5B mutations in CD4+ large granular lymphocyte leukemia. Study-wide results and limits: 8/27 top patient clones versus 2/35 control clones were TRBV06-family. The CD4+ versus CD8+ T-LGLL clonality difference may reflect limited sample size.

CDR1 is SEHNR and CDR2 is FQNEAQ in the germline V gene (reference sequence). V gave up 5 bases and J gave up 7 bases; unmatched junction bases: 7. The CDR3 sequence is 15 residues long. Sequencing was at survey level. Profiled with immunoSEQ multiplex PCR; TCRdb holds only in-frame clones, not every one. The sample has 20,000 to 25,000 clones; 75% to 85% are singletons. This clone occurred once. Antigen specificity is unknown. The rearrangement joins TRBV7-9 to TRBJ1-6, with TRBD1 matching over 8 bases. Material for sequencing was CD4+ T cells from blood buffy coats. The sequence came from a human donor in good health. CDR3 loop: CASSPDRASNSPLHF. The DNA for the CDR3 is TGTGCCAGCAGCCCGGACAGGGCCTCAAATTCACCCCTCCACTTT.